This T cell receptor (beta chain) came from a study of T cell changes during pregnancy in multiple sclerosis. Generated by immunoSEQ multiplex PCR, the TCRdb table keeps only in-frame clones and is missing some. This table holds over 30,000 clones, approximately 85% found once. Looked up from germline, CDR1 is MDHEN and CDR2 is SYDVKM. Trimming pared 7 bases from V and 2 bases from J, leaving 12 bases between. CDR3 length equals 14 residues. The chain is built from TRBV28 and TRBJ1-3, with a weak D call TRBD1 (6 bases). Here the sequenced sample was CD4+ T cells from peripheral blood mononuclear cells, taken before pregnancy. This sequence was found in a female donor with multiple sclerosis, enrolled in a pregnancy study. The CDR3 here is CASTLGGAGNTIYF. The CDR3, as DNA: TGTGCCAGCACCCTAGGGGGGGCTGGAAACACCATATATTTT.